The following is a T cell receptor beta chain sequence with its context. Its cognate antigen is unknown. The data were obtained in a study of T cell responses to AZD1222 COVID-19 vaccine. Looked up from germline, CDR1 is SGHRS and CDR2 is YFSETQ. The CDR3 length is 14 residues. The junction had 7 bases not matched to a gene; V was cut back by 3 bases and J by 5 bases. Overall study results and limits: Spike as a whole was targeted by vaccine-associated CD4 TCRs, dominant at 160-218 and 743-854. White British ancestry dominated among donors, who included more females, and clonal diversity was possibly underestimated. Researchers took repertoire samples only after the peak T cell response had come.

Sequenced by immunoSEQ multiplex PCR; TCRdb stores in-frame clones only, minus some. Of 110,000 or so clones listed, roughly 90% are singletons. The input for sequencing was peripheral blood, taken on day 0 of MenACWY control vaccination. The sequence was collected from an adult in good health. The chain combines TRBV5-1 with TRBJ1-1, with TRBD1 matching 7 bases. The CDR3 is CASSWDRKGTEAFF. The CDR3, as DNA: TGCGCCAGCAGCTGGGACAGAAAGGGGACTGAAGCTTTCTTT.